This is a list of T cell receptor beta chains from one sample in a study of early T cells in non-severe SARS-CoV-2 infection. TCRdb independently ran MiXCR on the 5' RACE reads; one entry per CDR3 protein. The sample carries 75,000 to 100,000 distinct CDR3 sequences, 14% recorded once. Sequenced sample: whole blood. Receptor source: an adult who was a healthcare worker with PCR-confirmed SARS-CoV-2 infection or an uninfected control (not recorded which). Both conserved end residues are part of each CDR3. The order of the fields is CDR3 DNA, CDR3 protein, J gene, CDR3 length, clone size, V gene, D gene. D genes are given only for firm matches. A row's size may be missing; if present it is once, few, many or a size class.

CDR3nt: TGTGCCTGGAGTGCGAGCGGGGGGTCAGATACGCAGTATTTT; CDR3aa: CAWSASGGSDTQYF; j_gene: TRBJ2-3; len: 14; abundance: -; v_gene: TRBV30; d_gene: TRBD2
CDR3nt: TGTGCCAGCAGTTGGCGACAGAGAGAAGAGACCCAGTACTTC; CDR3aa: CASSWRQREETQYF; j_gene: TRBJ2-5; len: 14; abundance: many; v_gene: TRBV6-6; d_gene: -
CDR3nt: TGTGCCAGTAGCCTCCGGGCTGATTCACCCCTCCACTTT; CDR3aa: CASSLRADSPLHF; j_gene: TRBJ1-6; len: 13; abundance: many; v_gene: TRBV19; d_gene: -
CDR3nt: TGTGCCAGCAGCAGACAGACCACAGATACGCAGTATTTT; CDR3aa: CASSRQTTDTQYF; j_gene: TRBJ2-3; len: 13; abundance: -; v_gene: TRBV12-3/TRBV12-4; d_gene: -
CDR3nt: TGTGCCAGTAGTCCACCCCGGGGGATTTCCTACAATGAGCAGTTCTTC; CDR3aa: CASSPPRGISYNEQFF; j_gene: TRBJ2-1; len: 16; abundance: few; v_gene: TRBV19; d_gene: -
CDR3nt: TGCAGTGCTAGTAGTGTGCCGGGGGCCCCGGATACGCAGTATTTT; CDR3aa: CSASSVPGAPDTQYF; j_gene: TRBJ2-3; len: 15; abundance: -; v_gene: TRBV20-1; d_gene: -
CDR3nt: TGTGCCAGCAATACTCGCCAGGTCGGTTACGAGCAGTACTTC; CDR3aa: CASNTRQVGYEQYF; j_gene: TRBJ2-7; len: 14; abundance: -; v_gene: TRBV6-2/TRBV6-3; d_gene: -
CDR3nt: TGTGCCAGCACCGACAGGATCTATGGCTACACCTTC; CDR3aa: CASTDRIYGYTF; j_gene: TRBJ1-2; len: 12; abundance: -; v_gene: TRBV2; d_gene: -
CDR3nt: TGTGCCAGCAGTTTGGGCGCATACACTGAAGCTTTCTTT; CDR3aa: CASSLGAYTEAFF; j_gene: TRBJ1-1; len: 13; abundance: many; v_gene: TRBV12-3/TRBV12-4; d_gene: -
CDR3nt: TGCAGCGTTGTAGGGGGATCGATGAACACTGAAGCTTTCTTT; CDR3aa: CSVVGGSMNTEAFF; j_gene: TRBJ1-1; len: 14; abundance: many; v_gene: TRBV29-1; d_gene: -
CDR3nt: TGTGCCAGCAGTCCGCCCCTGGGAAACAATGAGCAGTTCTTC; CDR3aa: CASSPPLGNNEQFF; j_gene: TRBJ2-1; len: 14; abundance: -; v_gene: TRBV6-6; d_gene: -
CDR3nt: TGCGCCAGCAGTGAGCTTGGCAGGGAAGGTGGCTACACCTTC; CDR3aa: CASSELGREGGYTF; j_gene: TRBJ1-2; len: 14; abundance: -; v_gene: TRBV10-2; d_gene: -
CDR3nt: TGTGCCAGCAGCTTAGAGGCTTTCGGGGAGCAGTACTTC; CDR3aa: CASSLEAFGEQYF; j_gene: TRBJ2-7; len: 13; abundance: -; v_gene: TRBV7-2; d_gene: -
CDR3nt: TGTGCCAGCAGTTATTCTAGCGGGGAGGGAGATACGCAGTATTTT; CDR3aa: CASSYSSGEGDTQYF; j_gene: TRBJ2-3; len: 15; abundance: few; v_gene: TRBV6-6; d_gene: TRBD2
CDR3nt: TGTGCCAGTAGTATTCAGAGAGATGTTGGTGGCTACACCTTC; CDR3aa: CASSIQRDVGGYTF; j_gene: TRBJ1-2; len: 14; abundance: few; v_gene: TRBV19; d_gene: -
CDR3nt: TGTGCCAGCAGCCAAGATCCTGCGGGGGGGCAGGTCGGGGAGCTGTTTTTT; CDR3aa: CASSQDPAGGQVGELFF; j_gene: TRBJ2-2; len: 17; abundance: medium-sized; v_gene: TRBV4-2; d_gene: TRBD2
CDR3nt: TGTGCCAGCAGCCAGGGGGGCGAGCAGTACTTC; CDR3aa: CASSQGGEQYF; j_gene: TRBJ2-7; len: 11; abundance: -; v_gene: TRBV6-5; d_gene: -
CDR3nt: TGCAGTGCTAGAGATCCCCCAGTTGGGGGCCGGCACAATGAGCAGTTCTTC; CDR3aa: CSARDPPVGGRHNEQFF; j_gene: TRBJ2-1; len: 17; abundance: few; v_gene: TRBV20-1; d_gene: -
CDR3nt: TGCAGCGTCACAGGGCAGCTAAGTAACACTGAAGCTTTCTTT; CDR3aa: CSVTGQLSNTEAFF; j_gene: TRBJ1-1; len: 14; abundance: many; v_gene: TRBV29-1; d_gene: -
CDR3nt: TGTGCCAGCAGTTACTCCGGTACAGGACGAAACACTGAAGCTTTCTTT; CDR3aa: CASSYSGTGRNTEAFF; j_gene: TRBJ1-1; len: 16; abundance: few; v_gene: TRBV6-6; d_gene: -
CDR3nt: TGCAGTGCTGGACCTGATGGCTACACCTTC; CDR3aa: CSAGPDGYTF; j_gene: TRBJ1-2; len: 10; abundance: -; v_gene: TRBV20-1; d_gene: -
CDR3nt: TGCAGTGCTAGTCGGGCAGCCCTCTCGGGGAATTCACCCCTCCACTTT; CDR3aa: CSASRAALSGNSPLHF; j_gene: TRBJ1-6; len: 16; abundance: -; v_gene: TRBV20-1; d_gene: -
CDR3nt: TGCAGTGCTAGAGATGCAGGGTACGGTAACAATGAGCAGTTCTTC; CDR3aa: CSARDAGYGNNEQFF; j_gene: TRBJ2-1; len: 15; abundance: few; v_gene: TRBV20-1; d_gene: -
CDR3nt: TGTGCCAGCAGCCGCGGCAATGAGCAGTTCTTC; CDR3aa: CASSRGNEQFF; j_gene: TRBJ2-1; len: 11; abundance: many; v_gene: TRBV7-9; d_gene: -
CDR3nt: TGCGCCAGCAGCTTCACAGGGGACTTCAACTATGGCTACACCTTC; CDR3aa: CASSFTGDFNYGYTF; j_gene: TRBJ1-2; len: 15; abundance: -; v_gene: TRBV5-1; d_gene: TRBD1
CDR3nt: TGTGCCAGCAGTCGAGGAATACAGTCATACGAGCAGTACTTC; CDR3aa: CASSRGIQSYEQYF; j_gene: TRBJ2-7; len: 14; abundance: -; v_gene: TRBV7-2; d_gene: -
CDR3nt: TGTGCCAGCACCCAGAGGGCTCGGCAGATGAACACTGAAGCTTTCTTT; CDR3aa: CASTQRARQMNTEAFF; j_gene: TRBJ1-1; len: 16; abundance: -; v_gene: TRBV11-2; d_gene: -
CDR3nt: TGTGCCAGCCAAGCGGGGGGGAGCACAGATACGCAGTATTTT; CDR3aa: CASQAGGSTDTQYF; j_gene: TRBJ2-3; len: 14; abundance: -; v_gene: TRBV7-8; d_gene: TRBD2
CDR3nt: TGTGCCAGCAGCGTAAGTCCTAGTCCCTACAATGAGCAGTTCTTC; CDR3aa: CASSVSPSPYNEQFF; j_gene: TRBJ2-1; len: 15; abundance: -; v_gene: TRBV9; d_gene: -
CDR3nt: TGCAGCGTCCCCACTAGCGGGGGGGCCTGGAGTGGTACGCAGTATTTT; CDR3aa: CSVPTSGGAWSGTQYF; j_gene: TRBJ2-3; len: 16; abundance: few; v_gene: TRBV29-1; d_gene: TRBD2
CDR3nt: TGTGCCAGCAGCCCGACGAATCCACAAGAGACCCAGTACTTC; CDR3aa: CASSPTNPQETQYF; j_gene: TRBJ2-5; len: 14; abundance: medium-sized; v_gene: TRBV7-9; d_gene: -
CDR3nt: TGTGCCAGCAATCATGAAGGGCGAAATGAAAAACTGTTTTTT; CDR3aa: CASNHEGRNEKLFF; j_gene: TRBJ1-4; len: 14; abundance: few; v_gene: TRBV21-1; d_gene: -
CDR3nt: TGTGCCAGCAGGGATTCCGGGAGCTCCTACGAGCAGTACTTC; CDR3aa: CASRDSGSSYEQYF; j_gene: TRBJ2-7; len: 14; abundance: few; v_gene: TRBV6-5; d_gene: -